The T cell receptor (beta chain) described here comes from a study of blood T cell repertoires in COVID-19. Turning to the study itself: Sources were T cells, B-cell-depleted T cells, or PBMCs; the material itself was cDNA or gDNA.

There are 13 residues in the CDR3. Per the germline V gene, CDR1 is MGHRA and CDR2 is YSYEKL. Trimming removed 4 bases from V and 2 bases from J; junction bases left unmatched: 2. In terms of age and location, participants ranged from roughly 18 to 90 years and lived in about two dozen US areas. Assay: immunoSEQ multiplex PCR; the TCRdb copy retains only in-frame clones and omits some. The data hold 250,000 to 300,000 clones, with 70% to 90% observed a single time. The receptor comes from a woman aged 55-69 years in a cohort exposed to, infected with or recovered from COVID-19 (not recorded which). This chain uses TRBV4-1 with TRBJ2-7; TRBD2 matches 7 bases. Material: PBMCs or T cells enriched from blood (not recorded which). The DNA of the CDR3 is TGCGCCAGCAGCCTTCGGGAGGCCTACGAGCAGTACTTC. Encoded protein: CASSLREAYEQYF.